The 17 T cell receptor beta chains below all came from one sample that was sequenced in a study of blood T cell repertoires in COVID-19. Data came from immunoSEQ multiplex PCR; TCRdb stores just in-frame clones and leaves some out. This table has some 24,000 clones, roughly 89% appearing once. Sequencing used peripheral blood. Receptors originate from a human donor in a cohort sampled during active COVID-19.

The chain combines TRBV5-1 with TRBJ2-5; 8 nucleotides agree with TRBD2. This CDR3 region has 13 residues. Germline V gene lookup returns CDR1 SGHRS and CDR2 YFSETQ. Losses at the gene ends were 3 bases for V and 5 bases for J; bases not matched to a gene: 3. CDR3 nucleotide sequence: TGCGCCAGCAGCTCGGGACTAGAGGAGACCCAGTACTTC. It encodes CASSSGLEETQYF.

The J gene is TRBJ1-2, the V gene TRBV6-1; perhaps TRBD1 as D (6 bases). Deletions cut 2 bases from V and 4 bases from J, with 17 bases between. Germline-derived CDR1 and CDR2 are MNHNS and SASEGT. There are 16 residues in the CDR3. The chain's CDR3 is CASSEPGRTELYGYTF. The CDR3 region has the DNA TGTGCCAGCAGTGAACCCGGCCGGACAGAGCTCTATGGCTACACCTTC.

The rearrangement uses TRBV6-5 and TRBJ2-3; D is ambiguous. Germline CDR1 is MNHEY and CDR2 is SVGAGI. Trimming pared 6 bases from V and 3 bases from J, leaving 4 bases between. The CDR3 runs to 11 residues. In DNA form, the CDR3 reads TGTGCCAGCAGGTTAACAGATACGCAGTATTTT. Protein product: CASRLTDTQYF.

This rearrangement joins TRBV5-1 to TRBJ2-1; the D is unclear. The CDR3 length is 13 residues. V was trimmed by 5 bases and J by 8 bases, leaving 14 bases between them. Germline CDR1 reads SGHRS; CDR2 reads YFSETQ. The CDR3 protein is CASSPVLSDEQFF. The CDR3 nucleotides read TGCGCCAGCAGTCCCGTACTTTCCGATGAGCAGTTCTTC.

V usage is TRBV4-3 and J usage is TRBJ2-7, with 9 nucleotides matching TRBD2. CDR1 is LGHNA and CDR2 is YSLEER in the germline V gene. This CDR3 is built from 17 residues. V was pared by 0 bases and J by 7 bases, with 13 bases of the junction left unmatched. In nucleotides, the CDR3 is TGCGCCAGCAGCCAAGATGAGTTGGCGGGAGGGAGTAGGGAGCAGTACTTC. Amino acid sequence: CASSQDELAGGSREQYF.

This chain connects TRBV23-1 to TRBJ2-4, with 7 bases identical to TRBD1. TRBV23-1 falls under the ORF class, with uncertain function. After removal of 6 bases from V and 0 bases from J, the junction contained 14 bases not matched to a gene. The CDR3 covers 18 residues. CDR3 in amino acids: CASRPLETGILAKNIQYF. CDR3 nucleotides: TGCGCCAGCAGGCCACTAGAGACAGGGATACTAGCCAAAAACATTCAGTACTTC.

J is TRBJ2-3 and V is TRBV5-4; D unresolved. V lost 0 bases to trimming and J lost 6 bases, with 5 bases between them. The CDR3 is 12 amino acids. Germline lookup yields CDR1 SGHNT and CDR2 YYREEE (reference sequence). CDR3 coding DNA: TGTGCCAGCAGCTTGGACGGTGATACGCAGTATTTT. As protein: CASSLDGDTQYF.

Comments on this clone: This same CDR3 is encoded by further DNA sequences in the sample. The J gene is TRBJ2-3, the V gene TRBV10-3; 7 bases fit TRBD2. The V segment lost 8 bases and the J segment 2 bases; nucleotides outside the gene matches: 19. The CDR3 consists of 18 residues. Per germline, CDR1 ENHRY and CDR2 SYGVKD. CDR3 coding DNA: TGTGCCATCGGGGGGGATGAGCGGGAAGCCACACACACAGATACGCAGTATTTT. Translated: CAIGGDEREATHTDTQYF.

The V gene is TRBV6-5, the J gene TRBJ2-1; possible D gene TRBD2, 5 bases. From germline, CDR1 is MNHEY and CDR2 SVGAGI. Trimming left V 4 bases short and J 7 bases short, with 14 bases between. This CDR3 region has 14 residues. CDR3 DNA: TGTGCCAGCAGTTCACTAGTGGCGGTAAATGAGCAGTTCTTC. It encodes CASSSLVAVNEQFF.

This clone was recorded only once. The chain joins TRBV15 to TRBJ1-2; a weak D match, TRBD1 (6 bases). Germline values: CDR1 LNHNV, CDR2 YYDKDF (reference sequence). This CDR3 contains 14 residues. Trimming took off 5 bases at V and 3 bases at J, with 13 bases between the two ends. The CDR3 DNA follows: TGTGCCACCAGCCCGGGGGGCAGACACTATGGCTACACCTTC. It yields the protein CATSPGGRHYGYTF.

The CDR3 loop reads CASNLQGTSYTF. The CDR3 region has the DNA TGTGCCAGCAATCTACAGGGCACGAGCTACACCTTC. The chain combines TRBV5-5 with TRBJ1-2; D perhaps matches TRBD1 (6 bases). The CDR3 covers 12 residues. Germline V gene sequence: CDR1 SGHKS, CDR2 YYEKEE (reference sequence). Between the trimmed V and J ends, which lost 6 bases and 9 bases, there was a span of 15 bases.

J is TRBJ2-3 and V is TRBV6-5; D is perhaps TRBD2 (7 bases). In germline, CDR1 is MNHEY, CDR2 SVGAGI. With 0 bases removed from V and 10 bases from J, the gap between germline ends came to 20 bases. This CDR3 is built from 16 residues. This CDR3 reads CASSYSAGAPRIAQYF. CDR3 DNA: TGTGCCAGCAGTTACTCTGCGGGGGCCCCAAGAATTGCGCAGTATTTT.

The V call is TRBV5-6, the J call TRBJ1-2; a possible D gene is TRBD1 (5 bases). Germline CDR1 and CDR2: SGHDT and YYEEEE. There are 12 residues in the CDR3. Trimming removed 4 bases at V and 3 bases at J, with 7 bases between. The CDR3 DNA reads as TGTGCCAGCAGCCAGACAGACTATGGCTACACCTTC. Translation: CASSQTDYGYTF.

A single count supports this clone. The rearrangement links TRBV7-8 to TRBJ2-7, with TRBD1 matching over 11 bases. Looked up from germline, CDR1 is SGHVS and CDR2 is FQNEAQ. The CDR3 has 16 residues. Trimming cost V 4 bases and J 9 bases; bases outside gene matches: 14. CDR3 sequence reads: CASSSGAGTGGSWQYF. The CDR3 nucleotides are TGTGCCAGCAGCTCCGGAGCCGGGACAGGGGGTAGTTGGCAGTACTTC. Variable domain in full (rest from reference TRBV7-8 and TRBJ2-7): GAGVSQSPRYKVAKRGQDVALRCDPISGHVSLFWYQQALGQGPEFLTYFQNEAQLDKSGLPSDRFFAERPEGSVSTLKIQRTQQEDSAVYLCASSSGAGTGGSWQYFGPGTRLTVT.

The chain couples TRBV4-1 to TRBJ2-7, with 10 bases fitting TRBD2. V was clipped by 1 base and J by 0 bases; unmatched bases: 9. CDR1 and CDR2 (germline): MGHRA, YSYEKL. This CDR3 has 18 residues. The DNA of the CDR3 is TGCGCCAGCAGCCAAGGTAGACTAGCGGGCAAGTTCTCCTACGAGCAGTACTTC. It is translated as CASSQGRLAGKFSYEQYF.

This clone has only one observation. The chain is built from TRBV23-1 and TRBJ2-4; 12 bases match TRBD1. TRBV23-1 is assigned to the ORF class and has an uncertain function. V lost 0 bases to trimming and J lost 7 bases; unmatched junction nucleotides: 19. The CDR3 has 21 amino acids. CDR3: CASSQSRGTGGVLRNRNIQYF. The DNA for the CDR3 is TGCGCCAGCAGTCAATCGCGAGGGACAGGGGGCGTGTTGAGGAATAGGAACATTCAGTACTTC.

The chain links TRBV5-1 to TRBJ1-4; D remains ambiguous. Germline assignment: CDR1 SGHRS and CDR2 YFSETQ. This CDR3 contains 17 residues. Trimming shortened V by 2 bases and J by 3 bases, and 17 bases separated the two germline ends. This CDR3 is CASSLYGMEEANEKLFF. The CDR3 DNA is TGCGCCAGCAGCTTATATGGTATGGAGGAAGCTAATGAAAAACTGTTTTTT.